The subject of this entry is one TCR beta chain. Its antigen is as yet unknown. The record originates from a study of neoadjuvant anti-PD-1 for oral cavity cancer. Study at large: Nivolumab at 3 mg/kg was mostly given biweekly, three to four doses, pre-surgery. Findings of the study overall: Higher pretreatment blood Treg/Th17 ratios correlated with higher pretreatment blood and lower post-treatment tumor TCRbeta clonality.

From germline, CDR1 is ENHRY and CDR2 SYGVKD. The CDR3 has 13 amino acids. J gave up 3 bases and V 4 bases, and 1 base lay outside the gene matches. Time point of the sample: after neoadjuvant nivolumab, at surgical resection. Patients had newly diagnosed, untreated stage II-IVA oral cavity squamous cell carcinoma. Cohort: HPV-negative, locally advanced oral cavity squamous cell carcinoma patients. The table came from immunoSEQ multiplex PCR; TCRdb's copy has only in-frame clones and leaves some out. In the table there are tens of thousands of clones, roughly 81% of which are singletons. The chain uses TRBV10-3 and TRBJ2-7, with 9 bases lining up with TRBD1. The starting material was PBMCs, obtained after nivolumab (anti-PD-1) treatment. The receptor was isolated from a person aged 35-80 years with oral cavity squamous cell carcinoma. The DNA for the CDR3 is TGTGCCATCAGTGGGGGACAGGGCTACGAGCAGTACTTC. Translation gives CAISGGQGYEQYF.